This T cell receptor beta chain appears in the sequencing data of a study of persistence of HIV-infected CD4 T cells. In regard to this clone: Antigen unknown.

This was the immunoSEQ version 4 assay in survey mode. TCRdb's copy holds only in-frame clones and misses some; the assay was immunoSEQ multiplex PCR. Of tens of thousands of clones in the sample, around 76% were seen once. Cells were stimulated with CMV-infected fibroblast lysates at around 9.1 ug/mL. Memory cells lacking CD40L and CD69 with high CD45RO were sorted. With 11 bases removed from V and 4 bases from J, the gap between germline ends came to 14 bases. The CDR3 runs 12 residues. The germline gives CDR1 ENHRY, CDR2 SYGVKD. The sequenced sample was CD4+ T cells sorted from PBMCs after approximately 19-hour stimulation, obtained from a patient who received antiretroviral therapy. The TCR sequence derives from an adult woman with HIV who was CMV-seropositive. The gene calls are TRBV10-3 and TRBJ1-2; tentative D call: TRBD1 (5 bases). The CDR3 loop is CASESGGYGYTF. Written as DNA, the CDR3 is TGTGCCTCAGAATCGGGGGGCTATGGCTACACCTTC.